The present TCR beta chain was sequenced within a study of blood T cells in healthy people across ages (dated by TCRdb to 2013 to 2016). Study-wide context: In model experiments, roughly one uniquely barcoded TCR beta cDNA molecule per two T cells was captured by template switching. Age-related changes in TCR beta repertoire diversity were measured in the study by deep sequencing normalized with unique cDNA molecular identifiers. The donors were divided into four age groups: young (average approximately 17 years), middle-aged (approximately 42), aged (approximately 64) and long-lived (more than 75). Donors of different ages were randomly distributed across sequencing lanes to avoid experimental bias. The study analyzed two additional independent replicas of 1 million unique cDNA reads from the same blood draw for two donors, one aged 18 to 29 and one aged 80 or older. What the work shows at the level of the full study, not this receptor alone: Observed TCR beta diversity correlated strongly with the percentage of naive T cells measured by flow cytometry. Because profiling used bulk unsorted PBMCs, naive and antigen-experienced compartments could not be compared conclusively. Observed TCR beta diversity per million T cells fell roughly linearly with age, and a significant reduction was already apparent by age about 38. Compared with the aged group, more naive CD4+ T cells, fewer expanded clones and increased TCR diversity were shown by the long-lived group, suggesting age selection. Estimates of total diversity from one million sequenced T cells were regarded as lower bounds and underestimates. Because the CMV infection status of the donors was unknown, age-related changes in expanded clonotypes may potentially have been confounded.

The 35 to 40 donors, aged roughly 6 to 90 years, were systemically healthy Caucasian individuals from Russia. Ten milliliters of peripheral blood were drawn from each donor into EDTA-treated Vacutainer tubes. Ficoll-Paque density-gradient centrifugation was used to isolate PBMCs, with at least 6 million obtained per sample. Trizol reagent was used to extract total RNA from the PBMCs, yielding at least 6 micrograms per sample. The percentages of naive CD45RAhigh/CD27high T cells were determined by flow cytometry on a PBMC aliquot from every donor. This clonotype occurred a few times. It lacks a known antigen. One base away there is no much larger clone; base qualities are not given. The library was prepared using 5' RACE. Instrument used: Illumina HiSeq 2500. A second PCR of roughly 7 to 11 cycles was performed with a sample-barcoded 5' primer and a J-beta primer mix. A unique molecular identifier was introduced onto each TCR beta cDNA molecule by a template-switch 5' adaptor carrying 12 random nucleotides. Each sample yielded at least 3 million CDR3-containing paired-end reads. First-strand cDNA was synthesized from all RNA with the Mint cDNA synthesis kit, primed by a TRBC-specific oligonucleotide. Following uracil-DNA glycosylase treatment, all cDNA underwent a first 18-cycle PCR with the universal primers M1SS and BC2_uni_R. In the paper's pipeline: For normalization, 1 million high-quality reads, each with a distinct molecular identifier, were randomly selected from each sample. Instead of being binned into consensus sequences, reads with shared molecular identifiers were discarded. MiTCR, with a Q25 quality threshold and the strictest error-elimination algorithm, was used for CDR3 identification, clonotype clustering and error correction. A nonparametric unseen species model using Euler transformation provided a lower-bound estimate of total TCR beta diversity. Clones were called with MiXCR by TCRdb after fastp trimmed the public reads at Q25, and only in-frame beta chains were retained. Every CDR3 protein is listed once, alongside the most common genes and DNA of its rows. The V and J calls follow TCRdb's processing rather than the paper's. This sample holds roughly 1,500,000 distinct CDR3 sequences; almost 35% were observed only once. About 11% of the sample belongs to the ten largest clones.

CDR1 and CDR2, looked up from the germline V gene, are MNHEY and SVGAGI. The CDR3 runs 14 amino acids, cysteine and phenylalanine included. Left in the record is the CDR3 DNA by itself, 42 bases read in frame from the first base. V is trimmed back by 6 bases and J by 6 bases, and the junction contains 5 bases that no gene match accounts for. The rearranged chain carries TRBV6-5 and TRBJ2-2, and 9 junctional nucleotides match TRBD1. The clonotype was recovered from a woman aged 25 to 39 in good health. Sequences were obtained from blood. The CDR3 reads as follows: CASSLDRGAGELFF. At the DNA level, the sequence is TGTGCCAGCAGCTTGGACAGGGGAGCCGGGGAGCTGTTTTTT.